This T cell receptor (delta chain) was sequenced for a study of gamma-delta chains in newborns, infants, children. The overall study: Microbial exposure reportedly drives polyclonal innate γδ T cell expansion after birth.

Concerning this clone: This specimen includes other DNA sequences encoding the same CDR3.

The CDR3 length is 17 residues. V shed 5 bases, J shed 0 bases, and the junction held 13 bases outside the gene matches. The germline gives CDR1 GEAIGNYY, CDR2 EKD. TCRdb called clones anew from the reads with CATT. The table has 1,500 to 2,000 delta-chain clones, roughly 41% seen once. The sequenced sample was blood. The sequence was collected from a child who had a fever. J is TRDJ1 and V is TRDV2; TRDD3 agrees at 8 bases. The CDR3 bases are TGTGCCTGTGGGTCCCTACTGGGGGCCCGATACACCGATAAACTCATCTTT. Residues: CACGSLLGARYTDKLIF.